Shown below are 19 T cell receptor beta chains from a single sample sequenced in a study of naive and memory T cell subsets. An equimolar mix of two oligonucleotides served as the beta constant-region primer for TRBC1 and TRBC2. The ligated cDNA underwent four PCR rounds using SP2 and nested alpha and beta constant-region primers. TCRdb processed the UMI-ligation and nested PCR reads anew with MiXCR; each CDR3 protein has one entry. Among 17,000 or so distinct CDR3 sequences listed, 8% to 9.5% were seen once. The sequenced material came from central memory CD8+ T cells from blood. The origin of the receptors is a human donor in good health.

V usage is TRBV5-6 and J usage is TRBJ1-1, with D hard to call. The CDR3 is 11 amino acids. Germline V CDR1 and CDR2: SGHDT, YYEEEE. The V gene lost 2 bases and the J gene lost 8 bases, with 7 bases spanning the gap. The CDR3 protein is CASSFSGEAFF. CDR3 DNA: TGTGCCAGCAGCTTCTCCGGGGAAGCTTTCTTT.

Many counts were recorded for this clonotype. The CDR3 is CASSYSGRKETQYF. The CDR3 nucleotides read TGTGCCAGCAGTTACTCGGGACGCAAAGAGACCCAGTACTTC. V gene TRBV6-5 combines with J gene TRBJ2-5, with D perhaps being TRBD1 or TRBD2 (5 bases each). The V end lost 0 bases, the J end lost 3 bases, and 8 bases lay between the germline ends. The CDR3 covers 14 residues. CDR1 is MNHEY and CDR2 is SVGAGI in the germline V gene.

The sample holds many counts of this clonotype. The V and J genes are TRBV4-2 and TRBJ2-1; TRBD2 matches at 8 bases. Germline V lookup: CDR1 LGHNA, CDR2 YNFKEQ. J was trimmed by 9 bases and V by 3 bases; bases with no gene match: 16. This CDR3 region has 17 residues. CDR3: CASSHKSWGTSILEQFF. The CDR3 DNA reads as TGTGCCAGCAGCCATAAGAGTTGGGGGACTAGTATTCTTGAGCAGTTCTTC.

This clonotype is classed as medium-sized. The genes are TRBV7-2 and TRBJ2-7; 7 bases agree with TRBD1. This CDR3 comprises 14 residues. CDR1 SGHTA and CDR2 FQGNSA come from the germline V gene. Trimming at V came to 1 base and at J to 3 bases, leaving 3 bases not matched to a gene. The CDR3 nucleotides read TGTGCCAGCAGCTTAGGAGGGGGCGGCTACGAGCAGTACTTC. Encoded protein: CASSLGGGGYEQYF. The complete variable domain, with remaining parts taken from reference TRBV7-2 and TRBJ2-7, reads GAGVSQSPSNKVTEKGKDVELRCDPISGHTALYWYRQSLGQGLEFLIYFQGNSAPDKSGLPSDRFSAERTGGSVSTLTIQRTQQEDSAVYLCASSLGGGGYEQYFGPGTRLTVT.

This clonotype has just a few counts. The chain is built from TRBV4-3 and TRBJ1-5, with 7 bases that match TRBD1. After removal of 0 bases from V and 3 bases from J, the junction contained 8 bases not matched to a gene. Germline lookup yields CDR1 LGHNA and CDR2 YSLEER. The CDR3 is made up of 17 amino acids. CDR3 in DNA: TGCGCCAGCAGCCAAGAGACAGGGTTTCCCTCCAATCAGCCCCAGCATTTT. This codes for CASSQETGFPSNQPQHF.

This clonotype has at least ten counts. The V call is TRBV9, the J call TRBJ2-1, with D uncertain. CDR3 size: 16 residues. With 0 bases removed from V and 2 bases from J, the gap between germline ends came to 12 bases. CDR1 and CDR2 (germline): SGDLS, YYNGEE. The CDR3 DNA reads TGTGCCAGCAGCGTAGAGAAAAGGTCACCCTACAATGAGCAGTTCTTC. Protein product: CASSVEKRSPYNEQFF.

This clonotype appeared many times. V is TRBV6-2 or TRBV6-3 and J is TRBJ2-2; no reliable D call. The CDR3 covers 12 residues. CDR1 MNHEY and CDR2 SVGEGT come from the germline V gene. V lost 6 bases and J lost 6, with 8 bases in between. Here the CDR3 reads CASSLTPGELFF. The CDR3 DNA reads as TGTGCCAGCAGCCTTACCCCCGGGGAGCTGTTTTTT.

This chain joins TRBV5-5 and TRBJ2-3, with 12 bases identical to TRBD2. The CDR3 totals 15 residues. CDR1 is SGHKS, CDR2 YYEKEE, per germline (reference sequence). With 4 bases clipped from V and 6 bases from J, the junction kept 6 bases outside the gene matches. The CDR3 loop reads CASSPLAGGSDTQYF. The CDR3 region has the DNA TGTGCCAGCAGCCCCCTAGCGGGAGGGTCGGATACGCAGTATTTT.

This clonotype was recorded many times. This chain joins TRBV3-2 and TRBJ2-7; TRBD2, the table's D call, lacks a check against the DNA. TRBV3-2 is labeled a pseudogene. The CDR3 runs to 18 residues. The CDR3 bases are TGTGCCAGCAGCCAAGATAGTGGGCAGGGCCCCCGTCGGGACGAGCAGTACTTC. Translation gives CASSQDSGQGPRRDEQYF.

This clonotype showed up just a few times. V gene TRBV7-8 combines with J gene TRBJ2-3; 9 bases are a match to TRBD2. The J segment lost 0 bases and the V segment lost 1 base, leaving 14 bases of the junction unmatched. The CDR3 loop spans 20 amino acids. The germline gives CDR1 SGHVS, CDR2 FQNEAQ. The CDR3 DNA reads TGTGCCAGCAGCTTAGGTCGGACTAGCGACGTCCCAAAAAGCACAGATACGCAGTATTTT. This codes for CASSLGRTSDVPKSTDTQYF.

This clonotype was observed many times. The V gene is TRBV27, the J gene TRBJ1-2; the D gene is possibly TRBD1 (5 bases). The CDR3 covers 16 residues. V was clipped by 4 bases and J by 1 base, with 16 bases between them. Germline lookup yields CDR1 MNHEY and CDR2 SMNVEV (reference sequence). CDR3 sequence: CASSWKGSHLNYGYTF. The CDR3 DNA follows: TGTGCCAGCAGTTGGAAGGGGTCTCACCTTAACTATGGCTACACCTTC.

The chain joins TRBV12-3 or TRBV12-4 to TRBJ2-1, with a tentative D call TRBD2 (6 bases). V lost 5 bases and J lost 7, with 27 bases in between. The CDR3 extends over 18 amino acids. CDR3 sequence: CASSPARISGPGGNEQFF. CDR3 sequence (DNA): TGTGCCAGCAGTCCTGCCCGGATTAGCGGACCCGGCGGAAATGAGCAGTTCTTC.

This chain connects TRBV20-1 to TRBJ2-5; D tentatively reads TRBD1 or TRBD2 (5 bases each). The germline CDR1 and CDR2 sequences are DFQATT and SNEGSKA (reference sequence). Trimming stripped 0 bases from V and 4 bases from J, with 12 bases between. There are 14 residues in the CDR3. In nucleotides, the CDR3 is TGCAGTGCTAGAGACAGGGACCTCCGAGAGACCCAGTACTTC. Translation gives CSARDRDLRETQYF.

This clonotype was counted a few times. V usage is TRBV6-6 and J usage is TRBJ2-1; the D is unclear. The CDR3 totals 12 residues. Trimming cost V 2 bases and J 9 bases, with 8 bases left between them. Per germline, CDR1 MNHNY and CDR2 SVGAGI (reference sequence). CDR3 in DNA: TGTGCCAGCAGTTACGTCCAGGCTGAGCAGTTCTTC. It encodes CASSYVQAEQFF.

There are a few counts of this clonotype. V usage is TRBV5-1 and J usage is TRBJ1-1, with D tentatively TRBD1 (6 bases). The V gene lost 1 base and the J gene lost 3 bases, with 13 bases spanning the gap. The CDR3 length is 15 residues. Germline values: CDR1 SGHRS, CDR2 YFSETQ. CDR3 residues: CASSLTRGRDTEAFF. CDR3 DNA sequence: TGCGCCAGCAGCTTGACGCGGGGGCGCGACACTGAAGCTTTCTTT.

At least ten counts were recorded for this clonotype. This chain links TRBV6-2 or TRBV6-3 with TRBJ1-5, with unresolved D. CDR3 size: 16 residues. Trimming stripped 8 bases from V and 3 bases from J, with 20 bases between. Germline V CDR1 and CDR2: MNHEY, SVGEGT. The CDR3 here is CASGNGSDRPNQPQHF. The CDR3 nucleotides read TGTGCCAGCGGGAATGGCAGCGATCGCCCCAATCAGCCCCAGCATTTT.

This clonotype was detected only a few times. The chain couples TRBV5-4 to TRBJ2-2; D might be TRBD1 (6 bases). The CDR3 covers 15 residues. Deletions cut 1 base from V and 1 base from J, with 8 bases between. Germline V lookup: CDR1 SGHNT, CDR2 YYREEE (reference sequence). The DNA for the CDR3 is TGTGCCAGCAGCTTGTCACAGGGGAACACCGGGGAGCTGTTTTTT. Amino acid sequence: CASSLSQGNTGELFF.

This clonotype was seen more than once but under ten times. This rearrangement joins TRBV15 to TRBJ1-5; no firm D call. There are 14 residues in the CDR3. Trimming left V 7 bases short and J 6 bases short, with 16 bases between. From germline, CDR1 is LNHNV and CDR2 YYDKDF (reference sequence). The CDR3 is CATNNRVESQPQHF. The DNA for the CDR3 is TGTGCCACCAACAATAGGGTAGAGAGTCAGCCCCAGCATTTT.

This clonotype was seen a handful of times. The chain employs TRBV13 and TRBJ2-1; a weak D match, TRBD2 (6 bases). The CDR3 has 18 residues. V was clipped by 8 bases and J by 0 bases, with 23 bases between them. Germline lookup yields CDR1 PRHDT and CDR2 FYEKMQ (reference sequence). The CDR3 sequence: CASGSGTVPLISYNEQFF. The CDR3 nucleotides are TGTGCCAGCGGTAGTGGGACTGTGCCCCTAATCTCCTACAATGAGCAGTTCTTC. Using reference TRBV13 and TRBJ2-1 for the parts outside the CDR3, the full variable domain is AAGVIQSPRHLIKEKRETATLKCYPIPRHDTVYWYQQGPGQDPQFLISFYEKMQSDKGSIPDRFSAQQFSDYHSELNMSSLELGDSALYFCASGSGTVPLISYNEQFFGPGTRLTVL.